Following are 15 T cell receptor delta chains from one sample sequenced in a study of gamma-delta chains in newborns, infants, children. TCRdb re-identified clones in the reads via CATT. The sample carries roughly 4,000 delta-chain clones, 38% recorded once. The sequencing sample was made of blood. These receptors were collected from a child who received the measles vaccine.

For this clone: It is likely a read error: a sequence one base away is far more abundant. Other nucleotide sequences in the sample specify the same CDR3. This chain uses TRDV3 with TRDJ1; 8 bases are a match to TRDD3. This CDR3 is built from 18 residues. CDR1 and CDR2 from the germline V gene are TVYSNPD and GDNSRS (reference sequence). J lost 0 bases, V lost 4 bases, and 19 bases had no gene match. The CDR3 DNA reads TGTGCCTGCGGCCTTCCGACGCTGGGGGAGCCGTACACCGATAAACTCATCTTT. This sequence encodes CACGLPTLGEPYTDKLIF.

The rearrangement links TRDV1 to TRDJ1; D may be TRDD2 (5 bases). There are 21 residues in the CDR3. The V and J ends lost 3 bases and 0 bases respectively, with 29 bases between them. CDR1 and CDR2 (germline): TSWWSYY, QGS. Here the CDR3 reads CALGDPPLQCLVPTYTDKLIF. CDR3 DNA sequence: TGTGCTCTTGGGGACCCCCCGTTACAATGCCTGGTCCCTACGTACACCGATAAACTCATCTTT.

The genes are TRDV1 and TRDJ1; weak D call: TRDD3 (5 bases). Trimming took off 3 bases at V and 0 bases at J, with 17 bases between the two ends. The CDR3 has 17 residues. Germline CDR1 reads TSWWSYY; CDR2 reads QGS. CDR3 DNA: TGTGCTCTTGGGGACCGCCCTATACGGTCGGACACCGATAAACTCATCTTT. Protein: CALGDRPIRSDTDKLIF.

This clone was recorded a few times. The chain recombines TRDV1 with TRDJ1, with 9 bases fitting TRDD3. V shed 2 bases and J 2 bases; nucleotides not matched to a gene: 27. Germline V gene lookup returns CDR1 TSWWSYY and CDR2 QGS. This CDR3 has 23 amino acids. The CDR3 region is CALGEWQVPTPALGIRETDKLIF. CDR3 nucleotides: TGTGCTCTTGGGGAATGGCAAGTTCCTACCCCAGCCCTGGGGATACGCGAAACCGATAAACTCATCTTT.

This chain links TRDV1 with TRDJ1; 12 bases map to TRDD3. V dropped 0 bases and J dropped 10; count of bases not matched to a gene: 36. The V gene's germline CDR1 is TSWWSYY and CDR2 QGS. The CDR3 is made up of 25 amino acids. For the CDR3, the DNA is TGTGCTCTTGGGGAACTAGGATTCCCAGTGGCCCTACTGGGGGATACTCGACCAACAGAAAGACCACTCATCTTT. Its translation: CALGELGFPVALLGDTRPTERPLIF.

The chain couples TRDV1 to TRDJ1, with 7 positions matching TRDD3. The CDR3 extends over 23 amino acids. The trim removed 0 bases at V and 0 bases at J, leaving 25 bases unmatched. CDR1 and CDR2 (germline): TSWWSYY, QGS. CDR3 nucleotides: TGTGCTCTTGGGGAACTCCCACCTACACGGGGGGATTCAACGCCTCCGTACACCGATAAACTCATCTTT. It yields the protein CALGELPPTRGDSTPPYTDKLIF.

The J gene is TRDJ1, the V gene TRDV1; 10 bases fit TRDD3. J was trimmed by 0 bases and V by 5 bases; bases with no gene match: 27. The CDR3 loop spans 23 amino acids. Germline CDR1 reads TSWWSYY; CDR2 reads QGS. In DNA form, the CDR3 reads TGTGCTCTTGGGATAGGTCCGGGGTGCGAAGTCTGGGGGATAATAATTAACACCGATAAACTCATCTTT. This sequence encodes CALGIGPGCEVWGIIINTDKLIF.

The rearrangement joins TRDV3 to TRDJ1, with TRDD3 matching 11 bases. CDR1 and CDR2 (germline): TVYSNPD, GDNSRS (reference sequence). The CDR3 has 17 residues. V gave up 0 bases and J gave up 7 bases; unmatched junction bases: 16. The CDR3 protein is CAFSGAFLWGIQGKLIF. For the CDR3, the DNA is TGTGCCTTTAGTGGGGCCTTCCTCTGGGGGATACAGGGTAAACTCATCTTT. Variable domain in full (rest from reference TRDV3 and TRDJ1): CDKVTQSSPDQTVASGSEVVLLCTYDTVYSNPDLFWYRIRPDYSFQFVFYGDNSRSEGADFTQGRFSVKHILTQKAFHLVISPVRTEDSATYYCAFSGAFLWGIQGKLIFGKGTRVTVEP.

This rearrangement joins TRDV3 to TRDJ1, with D possibly TRDD3 on 9 matching bases. Trimming took 4 bases from V and 3 from J, leaving 45 bases between them. In germline, CDR1 is TVYSNPD, CDR2 GDNSRS (reference sequence). The CDR3 consists of 23 residues. The CDR3 DNA follows: TGTGCCTCTCCCCCCTTCCTATCCGCGTCTGGGGGATCAGCCCTACCCCTTCCCGATAAACTCATCTTT. Encoded protein: CASPPFLSASGGSALPLPDKLIF.

The genes are TRDV2 and TRDJ1; the match to TRDD3 covers 8 bases. V gave up 0 bases and J gave up 0 bases; unmatched junction bases: 11. From germline, CDR1 is GEAIGNYY and CDR2 EKD. This CDR3 contains 18 residues. CDR3: CACDTGMVGDPYTDKLIF. DNA of the CDR3: TGTGCCTGTGACACCGGGATGGTGGGGGATCCATACACCGATAAACTCATCTTT.

By its share, this clone is medium-sized. The chain uses TRDV2 and TRDJ3, with D uncertain. V was trimmed by 0 bases and J by 2 bases, leaving 13 bases between them. The CDR3 sequence is 18 residues long. Germline-derived CDR1 and CDR2 are GEAIGNYY and EKD. DNA of the CDR3: TGTGCCTGTGACACCGCCGGGCCCGGGGCCTGGGACACCCGACAGATGTTTTTC. This translates into CACDTAGPGAWDTRQMFF.

This chain connects TRDV2 to TRDJ1, with D tentatively TRDD3 (6 bases). Germline V lookup: CDR1 GEAIGNYY, CDR2 EKD. The CDR3 consists of 15 residues. Trimming took 1 base from V and 3 from J, leaving 14 bases between them. CDR3 sequence (DNA): TGTGCCTGTGACACGGAAGGGGGAGGGGCCGATAAACTCATCTTT. Translating gives CACDTEGGGADKLIF.

This clone is medium-sized in the sample. The rearrangement joins TRDV1 to TRDJ1; TRDD3 is a possible D gene (5 bases). V lost 2 bases, J lost 0 bases, and 19 bases lay in between. Germline V gene data show CDR1 as TSWWSYY and CDR2 as QGS. This CDR3 spans 18 amino acids. CDR3: CALGEGRGPLPYTDKLIF. The CDR3 region has the DNA TGTGCTCTTGGGGAAGGGAGGGGGCCACTCCCGTACACCGATAAACTCATCTTT.

This clone was found a few times. The genes are TRDV2 and TRDJ1; perhaps TRDD3 as D (5 bases). Germline V lookup: CDR1 GEAIGNYY, CDR2 EKD. The CDR3 consists of 13 residues. V was pared by 3 bases and J by 2 bases, with 9 bases between. The CDR3 coding sequence is TGTGCCTGTGACCGGGGAACTACCGATAAACTCATCTTT. It encodes CACDRGTTDKLIF.

This clone was observed a handful of times. The junction does not match germline at one end; this may be a read error. This rearrangement joins TRDV2 to TRDJ1, with 12 bases identical to TRDD3. The germline CDR1 and CDR2 sequences are GEAIGNYY and EKD. This CDR3 has 16 amino acids. CDR3 sequence reads: CACDTLGDTYTDELIF. The DNA for the CDR3 is TGTGCCTGTGACACGCTGGGGGATACGTACACCGATGAACTCATCTTT.